This entry features one T cell receptor beta chain sequence. No antigen is known for it. Each TRB cDNA library was prepared by 5' RACE (with UMI labels). No DNA is given; TCRdb re-called the 5' RACE reads and lists each CDR3 protein once. The listing records around 88,000 distinct CDR3 sequences. The CDR3 consists of 14 residues. Germline CDR1 reads SGHTA; CDR2 reads FQGNSA. This record comes from a study of CXCR3-negative and CXCR3-positive naive CD8 T cells. Notes on the study in general: Naive cells, whether CXCR3-negative or CXCR3-positive, had similar TRBV-TRBJ usage, while memory cells differed. In CXCR3-positive naive cells, the TRB CDR3s were more hydrophobic than in CXCR3-negative naive cells.

The specimen was naive CXCR3+ CD8+ T cells from blood. The subset was: CD45RO-CCR7+CD27+CD95- naive CD8+ T cells expressing CXCR3 (TNR3+). This sequence originates from a human donor in good health. Some clones in this sample may be carry-over from other donors' samples. This chain joins TRBV7-2 and TRBJ2-7; TCRdb calls TRBD1, which cannot be checked without DNA. CDR3 sequence: CASKGQGPAYEQYF.